The 27 T cell receptor beta chains listed next were all sequenced from one sample in a study of cytomegalovirus exposure and HLA in healthy donors (dated by TCRdb to 2016 to 2017). Libraries were made using the immunoSEQ multiplex PCR assay. Held by TCRdb, this immuneACCESS table contains in-frame sequences only and omits some clones. Under half of the omission traces to an unresolved V gene where checked; the cause of the rest is unknown. This sample lists around 300,000 clones; approximately 86% were detected once. The ten largest make up about 1% of the sample. Sample: PBMCs. Every receptor here comes from a woman aged 18-35 years in good health and CMV-seronegative.

The J gene is TRBJ2-2, the V gene TRBV7-6; 12 nucleotides line up with TRBD1. The CDR3 extends over 16 amino acids. The junction had 3 bases not matched to a gene; V was cut back by 2 bases and J by 5 bases. Germline CDR1 is SGHVS and CDR2 is FNYEAQ. The CDR3 is CASSLLGQGATGELFF. CDR3 in DNA: TGTGCCAGCAGCTTACTGGGACAGGGGGCGACCGGGGAGCTGTTTTTT. The whole variable domain, remainder taken from reference TRBV7-6 and TRBJ2-2, is GAGVSQSPRYKVTKRGQDVALRCDPISGHVSLYWYRQALGQGPEFLTYFNYEAQQDKSGLPNDRFSAERPEGSISTLTIQRTEQRDSAMYRCASSLLGQGATGELFFGEGSRLTVL.

This clone was counted once. This rearrangement joins TRBV6-5 to TRBJ1-5, with a possible D match to TRBD1 (6 bases). Germline V CDR1 and CDR2: MNHEY, SVGAGI. Trimming left V 6 bases short and J 1 base short, with 13 bases between. The CDR3 contains 15 residues. CDR3 nucleotides: TGTGCCAGCAGCCTCGCGGGGGCGAGCAATCAGCCCCAGCATTTT. This gives the protein CASSLAGASNQPQHF.

The V call is TRBV6-5, the J call TRBJ1-1; TRBD1 aligns across 8 bases. From germline, CDR1 is MNHEY and CDR2 SVGAGI. The CDR3 extends over 15 amino acids. Trimming removed 6 bases from V and 3 bases from J; junction bases left unmatched: 9. The CDR3 DNA is TGTGCCAGCAGAGTATCGACAGGGGTGCACACTGAAGCTTTCTTT. Protein sequence: CASRVSTGVHTEAFF.

This clone was counted once. This chain uses TRBV12-1 with TRBJ2-7; the table's TRBD2 call for D was not verified on the DNA. TRBV12-1 corresponds to a pseudogene. The CDR3 has 18 amino acids. In DNA form, the CDR3 reads TGTGCCAGCAGCTTTGAGGGAGAGACGGTCCCAGACGGGTACGAGCAGTACTTC. Protein: CASSFEGETVPDGYEQYF.

V is TRBV2 and J is TRBJ2-7; the D is unclear. The V gene lost 4 bases and the J gene lost 13 bases, with 17 bases spanning the gap. The CDR3 spans 12 residues. Germline loops: CDR1 SNHLY, CDR2 FYNNEI. The CDR3 coding sequence is TGTGCCAGCAGTGCCAGACAAATAGACCTATACTTC. This gives the protein CASSARQIDLYF.

The rearrangement uses TRBV28 and TRBJ1-1, with D uncertain. V gave up 6 bases and J gave up 2 bases, with 16 bases separating them. CDR1 and CDR2 from the germline V gene are MDHEN and SYDVKM. This CDR3 is built from 15 residues. The CDR3 DNA reads as TGTGCCAGCAGCCCCGCAGGCCTTACAAACACTGAAGCTTTCTTT. Encoded protein: CASSPAGLTNTEAFF. The variable domain in full, with the rest retrieved from reference TRBV28 and TRBJ1-1, is DVKVTQSSRYLVKRTGEKVFLECVQDMDHENMFWYRQDPGLGLRLIYFSYDVKMKEKGDIPEGYSVSREKKERFSLILESASTNQTSMYLCASSPAGLTNTEAFFGQGTRLTVV.

This clone was picked up one time. This chain links TRBV5-1 with TRBJ2-1, with TRBD2 matching over 13 bases. The CDR3 extends over 19 amino acids. Per the germline V gene, CDR1 is SGHRS and CDR2 is YFSETQ. With V trimmed by 0 bases and J by 0 bases, 6 bases remained unmatched. This CDR3 is CASSLVGLAGRSSYNEQFF. The CDR3 DNA sequence: TGCGCCAGCAGCTTGGTGGGACTAGCGGGACGAAGCTCCTACAATGAGCAGTTCTTC.

The gene calls are TRBV30 and TRBJ2-3; 12 nucleotides align to TRBD2. V lost 2 bases, J lost 14 bases, and 5 bases stayed unmatched. There are 12 residues in the CDR3. CDR1 is GTSNPN and CDR2 is SVGIG in the germline V gene (reference sequence). The CDR3 DNA sequence: TGTGCCTGGAGTTCTAGCGGGGGGGCGGGGTATTTT. It is translated as CAWSSSGGAGYF.

This clone was found a few times. This chain connects TRBV2 to TRBJ2-7, with D uncertain. This CDR3 comprises 13 residues. The V end was cut by 4 bases, the J end by 0 bases, with 7 bases between. Germline CDR1 SNHLY, CDR2 FYNNEI. This CDR3 reads CASSASYSYEQYF. DNA for the CDR3: TGTGCCAGCAGTGCCTCCTACTCCTACGAGCAGTACTTC. Full variable domain (rest looked up from reference TRBV2 and TRBJ2-7): EPEVTQTPSHQVTQMGQEVILRCVPISNHLYFYWYRQILGQKVEFLVSFYNNEISEKSEIFDDQFSVERPDGSNFTLKIRSTKLEDSAMYFCASSASYSYEQYFGPGTRLTVT.

This clone showed up just once. This sequence joins TRBV7-6 and TRBJ1-1, with TRBD1 identical over 8 bases. The CDR3 runs to 14 residues. J lost 5 bases, V lost 5 bases, and 7 bases had no gene match. Germline CDR1 is SGHVS and CDR2 is FNYEAQ. As DNA, the CDR3 is TGTGCCAGCAGCGCTACAGGGGGAAGAACTGAAGCTTTCTTT. Residues: CASSATGGRTEAFF.

This clone was found a few times. The V and J genes are TRBV27 and TRBJ2-6, with D hard to call. The germline gives CDR1 MNHEY, CDR2 SMNVEV (reference sequence). Trimming left V 6 bases short and J 0 bases short, with 9 bases between. This CDR3 contains 15 residues. The chain's CDR3 is CASRSRSSGANVLTF. DNA of the CDR3: TGTGCCAGCAGATCAAGGAGCTCTGGGGCCAACGTCCTGACTTTC. Based on the CDR3 plus reference TRBV27 and TRBJ2-6, the full variable domain is EAQVTQNPRYLITVTGKKLTVTCSQNMNHEYMSWYRQDPGLGLRQIYYSMNVEVTDKGDVPEGYKVSRKEKRNFPLILESPSPNQTSLYFCASRSRSSGANVLTFGAGSRLTVL.

This chain joins TRBV2 and TRBJ1-1, with 7 bases identical to TRBD1. The ends lost 5 bases at V and 5 bases at J; junction bases unmatched: 5. Per germline, CDR1 SNHLY and CDR2 FYNNEI. The CDR3 has 13 residues. The CDR3 protein is CASSPDRWTEAFF. CDR3 in DNA: TGTGCCAGCAGTCCGGACAGGTGGACTGAAGCTTTCTTT.

This chain connects TRBV27 to TRBJ2-1, with D unresolved. Trimming stripped 3 bases from V and 8 bases from J, with 8 bases between. CDR3 length equals 12 residues. Germline V lookup: CDR1 MNHEY, CDR2 SMNVEV (reference sequence). The CDR3 DNA sequence: TGTGCCAGCAGTTTGGGCCAGGATGAGCAGTTCTTC. Protein: CASSLGQDEQFF.

The chain is built from TRBV2 and TRBJ2-5; 12 bases line up with TRBD2. The ends lost 6 bases at V and 4 bases at J; junction bases unmatched: 12. This CDR3 has 17 amino acids. CDR1 and CDR2 (germline): SNHLY, FYNNEI. Here the CDR3 reads CASRKGLAGASPETQYF. The CDR3 nucleotides read TGTGCCAGCAGGAAGGGACTAGCGGGTGCCTCCCCAGAGACCCAGTACTTC.

The V call is TRBV9, the J call TRBJ2-2, with 9 nucleotides matching TRBD2. V lost 7 bases and J lost 1; bases outside the gene matches: 11. This CDR3 comprises 17 residues. Per the germline V gene, CDR1 is SGDLS and CDR2 is YYNGEE. As DNA, the CDR3 is TGTGCCAGCGCGGGGCTAGCGGGGTTCAGGAACACCGGGGAGCTGTTTTTT. It encodes CASAGLAGFRNTGELFF.

This clone was seen a few times. This chain links TRBV5-1 with TRBJ2-3; TRBD1 aligns across 8 bases. This CDR3 has 12 amino acids. Germline values: CDR1 SGHRS, CDR2 YFSETQ. V was pared by 6 bases and J by 7 bases, with 4 bases of the junction left unmatched. In nucleotides, the CDR3 is TGCGCCAGCACGCCAGGGGGCCATACGCAGTATTTT. Translating it yields CASTPGGHTQYF.

This chain links TRBV4-3 with TRBJ2-1, with D perhaps matching TRBD1 (6 bases). This CDR3 contains 15 residues. V was cut by 0 bases and J by 4 bases, with 10 bases left in between. Germline loops: CDR1 LGHNA, CDR2 YSLEER. The CDR3 DNA reads as TGCGCCAGCAGCCAAGAAACAGGGACATACAATGAGCAGTTCTTC. It encodes CASSQETGTYNEQFF.

V gene TRBV9 combines with J gene TRBJ1-3, with D possibly being TRBD1 (6 bases). There are 14 residues in the CDR3. Germline CDR1 SGDLS, CDR2 YYNGEE. V was cut by 1 base and J by 2 bases, with 7 bases left in between. The DNA for the CDR3 is TGTGCCAGCAGCGTATACAGGGCTGGAAACACCATATATTTT. Translating it yields CASSVYRAGNTIYF.

This clone was seen a single time. V usage is TRBV30 and J usage is TRBJ1-1, with 7 bases fitting TRBD1. CDR1 and CDR2 from the germline V gene are GTSNPN and SVGIG (reference sequence). Trimming at V came to 7 bases and at J to 4 bases, leaving 12 bases not matched to a gene. The CDR3 totals 14 residues. The CDR3 spells CASLALTGPTEAFF. The CDR3 nucleotides are TGTGCCTCCCTAGCGCTGACAGGGCCCACTGAAGCTTTCTTT.

This clone showed up just a few times. V and J are TRBV7-9 and TRBJ1-1, with 9 bases identical to TRBD1. The V segment lost 5 bases and the J segment 4 bases; nucleotides outside the gene matches: 5. Per germline, CDR1 SEHNR and CDR2 FQNEAQ (reference sequence). This CDR3 comprises 14 residues. The CDR3, as DNA: TGTGCCAGCAGCCCCCGACAGGGGGGCACTGAAGCTTTCTTT. This codes for CASSPRQGGTEAFF.

The genes are TRBV6-5 and TRBJ1-2, with D perhaps TRBD1 (6 bases). Germline loops: CDR1 MNHEY, CDR2 SVGAGI. V lost 5 bases to trimming and J lost 3 bases, with 13 bases between them. The CDR3 has 14 amino acids. CDR3 protein: CASSKQGRDYGYTF. The CDR3 DNA sequence: TGTGCCAGCAGTAAGCAGGGGCGGGACTATGGCTACACCTTC.

In regard to this clone: The same CDR3 arises from other DNA sequences in this sample as well. The chain has TRBV30 and TRBJ1-3; D is uncertain. The CDR3 is made up of 14 amino acids. V lost 3 bases and J lost 0, with 9 bases in between. Germline assignment: CDR1 GTSNPN and CDR2 SVGIG (reference sequence). The CDR3 DNA is TGTGCCTGGAGCACGGGAGACTCTGGAAACACCATATATTTT. Encoded protein: CAWSTGDSGNTIYF.

The chain is built from TRBV5-4 and TRBJ2-1; tentative D call: TRBD2 (5 bases). There are 13 residues in the CDR3. The ends were cut back, 4 bases at V and 5 bases at J, with 10 bases in the middle. Per germline, CDR1 SGHNT and CDR2 YYREEE (reference sequence). As DNA, the CDR3 is TGTGCCAGCAGCCCGGACTGGAACAATGAGCAGTTCTTC. Encoded protein: CASSPDWNNEQFF.

The chain joins TRBV28 to TRBJ1-1; D unclear. The ends were cut back, 4 bases at V and 3 bases at J, with 18 bases in the middle. Per germline, CDR1 MDHEN and CDR2 SYDVKM. The CDR3 has 16 residues. The CDR3 loop is CASSYPPQIWDTEAFF. CDR3 nucleotide sequence: TGTGCCAGCAGTTACCCCCCACAGATCTGGGACACTGAAGCTTTCTTT.

The chain joins TRBV28 to TRBJ2-3; 10 bases map to TRBD2. The CDR3 extends over 14 amino acids. Germline CDR1 and CDR2: MDHEN and SYDVKM. With 6 bases clipped from V and 3 bases from J, the junction kept 3 bases outside the gene matches. The CDR3, as DNA: TGTGCCAGCAGATTAGCGGGGGGTACAGATACGCAGTATTTT. Its protein product is CASRLAGGTDTQYF.

The chain has TRBV7-6 and TRBJ1-2; D gene unclear. This CDR3 comprises 13 residues. V shed 2 bases and J shed 0 bases, with 4 bases lying between them. Germline loops: CDR1 SGHVS, CDR2 FNYEAQ. The CDR3 is CASSLPSNYGYTF. The CDR3 DNA reads TGTGCCAGCAGCTTACCCTCTAACTATGGCTACACCTTC. Using reference TRBV7-6 and TRBJ1-2 for the parts outside the CDR3, the full variable domain is GAGVSQSPRYKVTKRGQDVALRCDPISGHVSLYWYRQALGQGPEFLTYFNYEAQQDKSGLPNDRFSAERPEGSISTLTIQRTEQRDSAMYRCASSLPSNYGYTFGSGTRLTVV.

The chain is built from TRBV4-3 and TRBJ2-6; the D gene is possibly TRBD1 (5 bases). The CDR3 extends over 17 amino acids. Germline-derived CDR1 and CDR2 are LGHNA and YSLEER. Trimming removed 0 bases at V and 4 bases at J, with 13 bases between. The CDR3 here is CASSQDLGAEGANVLTF. In nucleotides, the CDR3 is TGCGCCAGCAGCCAAGATTTAGGGGCGGAAGGGGCCAACGTCCTGACTTTC.